These 27 T cell receptor beta chains share one sample of origin, sequenced in a study of shared clonotypes between healthy human individuals. The protocol was immunoSEQ multiplex PCR, while the TCRdb copy is restricted to in-frame clones and leaves out a portion. Of about 600,000 clones in the sample, roughly 97% were seen once. The sample taken for sequencing was naive CD4+ T cells sorted from blood. The subset here: CD45RA+ positively selected. These TCRs come from a woman in her twenties or thirties in good health.

V is TRBV28 and J is TRBJ1-2; TRBD1 is a possible D gene (6 bases). The CDR3 loop spans 16 amino acids. V gave up 4 bases and J gave up 5 bases, with 20 bases separating them. Germline V lookup: CDR1 MDHEN, CDR2 SYDVKM. CDR3: CASSWGFTGRRYGYTF. For the CDR3, the DNA is TGTGCCAGCAGTTGGGGGTTCACAGGGCGGCGATATGGCTACACCTTC.

The chain employs TRBV27 and TRBJ2-5; D unclear. CDR1 is MNHEY, CDR2 SMNVEV, per germline (reference sequence). V lost 2 bases and J lost 4, with 8 bases in between. There are 13 residues in the CDR3. For the CDR3, the DNA is TGTGCCAGCAGTTTAAGACCGCTAGAGACCCAGTACTTC. Translation gives CASSLRPLETQYF.

The chain combines TRBV27 with TRBJ2-3; tentative D call: TRBD1 (6 bases). V lost 5 bases, J lost 0 bases, and 12 bases lay in between. The CDR3 extends over 15 amino acids. CDR1 MNHEY and CDR2 SMNVEV come from the germline V gene (reference sequence). The CDR3 is CASSPDRTSTDTQYF. CDR3 coding DNA: TGTGCCAGCAGTCCGGACAGAACTAGCACAGATACGCAGTATTTT.

The rearrangement uses TRBV12-5 and TRBJ2-1, with 10 bases identical to TRBD2. Trimming cost V 1 base and J 2 bases; bases outside gene matches: 2. The CDR3 has 16 residues. CDR1 LGHNT and CDR2 FRNRAP come from the germline V gene. The CDR3 region has the DNA TGTGCTAGTGGTTTGGAAACTAGCGGGACCTACAATGAGCAGTTCTTC. This gives the protein CASGLETSGTYNEQFF.

The rearrangement uses TRBV19 and TRBJ2-2; 8 nucleotides match TRBD1. The CDR3 is 14 amino acids. CDR1 and CDR2 from the germline V gene are LNHDA and SQIVND (reference sequence). V was clipped by 6 bases and J by 6 bases; unmatched bases: 6. CDR3 DNA sequence: TGTGCCAGTAGAAACACAGGGGGATCCGGGGAGCTGTTTTTT. Translated, it gives CASRNTGGSGELFF.

The chain couples TRBV25-1 to TRBJ2-2; 8 bases align to TRBD1. CDR3 length equals 16 residues. After removal of 1 base from V and 2 bases from J, the junction contained 3 bases not matched to a gene. Germline CDR1 is MGHDK and CDR2 is SYGVNS. The CDR3 reads CASSELDRVNTGELFF. The DNA for the CDR3 is TGTGCCAGCAGTGAATTGGACAGGGTAAACACCGGGGAGCTGTTTTTT.

The V gene is TRBV9, the J gene TRBJ2-7; 8 bases line up with TRBD2. The V gene end was trimmed by 0 bases and the J gene end by 7 bases; junction bases not matched to a gene: 6. Germline V gene lookup returns CDR1 SGDLS and CDR2 YYNGEE. This CDR3 region has 14 residues. The CDR3, as DNA: TGTGCCAGCAGCGTAGCTCTAGCGGGTCATGAGCAGTACTTC. This encodes CASSVALAGHEQYF.

This chain connects TRBV28 to TRBJ1-2; the match to TRBD1 covers 9 bases. The CDR3 runs 15 residues. V lost 3 bases and J lost 4; bases outside the gene matches: 6. Germline CDR1 and CDR2: MDHEN and SYDVKM. The CDR3 sequence is CASSFGQGSIYGYTF. The CDR3 DNA reads as TGTGCCAGCAGTTTTGGACAGGGGAGTATCTATGGCTACACCTTC.

Only one count was recorded for this clone. The chain uses TRBV28 and TRBJ1-4; possible D gene TRBD1, 6 bases. Germline CDR1 and CDR2: MDHEN and SYDVKM. This CDR3 contains 15 residues. Trimming shortened V by 6 bases and J by 10 bases, and 21 bases separated the two germline ends. The DNA of the CDR3 is TGTGCCAGCAGGGTCGCCGGGACACGGATAGGAAAACTGTTTTTT. This sequence encodes CASRVAGTRIGKLFF.

This chain connects TRBV7-7 to TRBJ2-7; the D is unclear. V was clipped by 0 bases and J by 1 base, with 16 bases between them. The CDR3 is 17 amino acids. CDR1 SSHAT and CDR2 FNYEAQ come from the germline V gene (reference sequence). CDR3 DNA: TGTGCCAGCAGCTTAGCGTATGAAGCTGTATCGTCCTACGAGCAGTACTTC. Translated, it gives CASSLAYEAVSSYEQYF.

The rearrangement links TRBV29-1 to TRBJ2-2; 8 bases fit TRBD2. The CDR3 is made up of 15 amino acids. After removal of 6 bases from V and 4 bases from J, the junction contained 10 bases not matched to a gene. Germline loops: CDR1 SQVTM, CDR2 ANQGSEA. The CDR3 DNA is TGCAGCGTATACTCGGGAGGGAGGGCCACCGGGGAGCTGTTTTTT. Amino acids: CSVYSGGRATGELFF.

A few counts support this clone. The chain recombines TRBV30 with TRBJ1-5; no definite D call. Germline CDR1 and CDR2: GTSNPN and SVGIG (reference sequence). CDR3 length equals 12 residues. V was pared by 4 bases and J by 8 bases, with 12 bases between. The CDR3 DNA reads as TGTGCCTGGAACATAAACCTAGAGCCCCAGCATTTT. Its protein is CAWNINLEPQHF.

The chain has TRBV4-1 and TRBJ1-1; no clear D. This CDR3 region has 13 residues. Germline V gene data show CDR1 as MGHRA and CDR2 as YSYEKL. Trimming shortened V by 4 bases and J by 10 bases, and 16 bases separated the two germline ends. CDR3 DNA sequence: TGCGCCAGCAGCCCCCCCACAGCCTTAAGAGCTTTCTTT. The encoded protein is CASSPPTALRAFF.

The chain couples TRBV7-2 to TRBJ1-1, with 7 bases matching TRBD1. V lost 7 bases, J lost 5 bases, and 13 bases stayed unmatched. Germline CDR1 is SGHTA and CDR2 is FQGNSA. The CDR3 is 15 residues long. DNA for the CDR3: TGTGCCAGCAAGCAAGGGGGCAGGGGAGATACTGAAGCTTTCTTT. This gives the protein CASKQGGRGDTEAFF.

CDR3 coding DNA: TGTGCCACCAGCAGACCCGGGACAGGGCTCGAGCAGTACTTC. Its protein is CATSRPGTGLEQYF. This sequence joins TRBV15 and TRBJ2-7; TRBD1 matches 9 bases. V shed 2 bases, J shed 6 bases, and the junction held 5 bases outside the gene matches. This CDR3 region has 14 residues. Germline V lookup: CDR1 LNHNV, CDR2 YYDKDF (reference sequence). The variable domain in full, with the rest retrieved from reference TRBV15 and TRBJ2-7, is DAMVIQNPRYQVTQFGKPVTLSCSQTLNHNVMYWYQQKSSQAPKLLFHYYDKDFNNEADTPDNFQSRRPNTSFCFLDIRSPGLGDTAMYLCATSRPGTGLEQYFGPGTRLTVT.

This rearrangement joins TRBV19 to TRBJ2-3, with 12 bases fitting TRBD1. This CDR3 comprises 20 residues. The V gene end was trimmed by 4 bases and the J gene end by 5 bases; junction bases not matched to a gene: 19. Germline V CDR1 and CDR2: LNHDA, SQIVND (reference sequence). Here the CDR3 DNA reads TGTGCCAGTAGTAGAAGGGACAGGGGGCTGAGTAAGGGCGGCGGAGATACGCAGTATTTT. Translation: CASSRRDRGLSKGGGDTQYF.

The CDR3 DNA is TGTGCCAGCAGCCCCTGGTCGAACACTGAAGCTTTCTTT. As protein: CASSPWSNTEAFF. This rearrangement joins TRBV27 to TRBJ1-1; D remains ambiguous. This CDR3 is 13 amino acids long. Trimming cost V 6 bases and J 1 base, with 9 bases left between them. The germline V gene has CDR1 MNHEY and CDR2 SMNVEV (reference sequence).

The genes are TRBV7-9 and TRBJ2-1, with 11 positions matching TRBD1. After removal of 5 bases from V and 7 bases from J, the junction contained 19 bases not matched to a gene. CDR3 size: 19 residues. Germline V gene lookup returns CDR1 SEHNR and CDR2 FQNEAQ (reference sequence). The CDR3 here is CASSGRTGGTASGRNEQFF. In nucleotides, the CDR3 is TGTGCCAGCAGCGGCCGGACAGGGGGCACGGCTAGCGGTCGTAATGAGCAGTTCTTC.

The V call is TRBV15, the J call TRBJ2-7; a weak D match, TRBD1 (5 bases). This CDR3 contains 14 residues. The germline V gene encodes CDR1 LNHNV and CDR2 YYDKDF (reference sequence). Trimming took 6 bases from V and 0 from J, leaving 12 bases between them. The CDR3 DNA is TGTGCCACCAGTCCCCCGGACAACTCCTACGAGCAGTACTTC. This gives the protein CATSPPDNSYEQYF.

The CDR3 DNA sequence: TGCAGCGTTCGATCCTGGACAGGGGATAACACTGAAGCTTTCTTT. This codes for CSVRSWTGDNTEAFF. The rearrangement uses TRBV29-1 and TRBJ1-1; 9 bases agree with TRBD1. Germline assignment: CDR1 SQVTM and CDR2 ANQGSEA. The CDR3 loop spans 15 amino acids. V lost 5 bases and J lost 2; bases outside the gene matches: 9.

The chain has TRBV5-6 and TRBJ2-1, with TRBD2 matching 15 bases. The junction had 6 bases not matched to a gene; V was cut back by 7 bases and J by 1 base. This CDR3 contains 17 residues. The germline CDR1 and CDR2 sequences are SGHDT and YYEEEE. CDR3 DNA sequence: TGTGCCAGCCAGGGACTAGCGGGAGGATTATCCTACAATGAGCAGTTCTTC. It codes for CASQGLAGGLSYNEQFF.

This clone was found once. The chain links TRBV6-1 to TRBJ1-3; no clear D. V was pared by 3 bases and J by 0 bases, with 12 bases between. There are 16 residues in the CDR3. Germline V CDR1 and CDR2: MNHNS, SASEGT. The CDR3 is CASSDFLGFSGNTIYF. CDR3 bases: TGTGCCAGCAGTGATTTTCTGGGCTTCTCTGGAAACACCATATATTTT.

The rearrangement links TRBV18 to TRBJ2-7; D could derive from TRBD1 or TRBD2 (5 bases each). CDR1 and CDR2 (germline): KGHSH, LQKENI. Trimming left V 3 bases short and J 0 bases short, with 15 bases between. The CDR3 is made up of 16 amino acids. The CDR3 nucleotides read TGTGCCAGCTCACCGATCGGGACCGCAAGCTCCTACGAGCAGTACTTC. It is translated as CASSPIGTASSYEQYF.

J is TRBJ2-4 and V is TRBV19; weak D call: TRBD1 (7 bases). V was pared by 3 bases and J by 3 bases, with 15 bases between. The CDR3 is made up of 16 amino acids. CDR1 is LNHDA and CDR2 is SQIVND in the germline V gene (reference sequence). In DNA form, the CDR3 reads TGTGCCAGTAGTATTGTATCAGGGGGAGGCAAAAACATTCAGTACTTC. Protein product: CASSIVSGGGKNIQYF. Combining the CDR3 with reference TRBV19 and TRBJ2-4 gives the whole variable domain DGGITQSPKYLFRKEGQNVTLSCEQNLNHDAMYWYRQDPGQGLRLIYYSQIVNDFQKGDIAEGYSVSREKKESFPLTVTSAQKNPTAFYLCASSIVSGGGKNIQYFGAGTRLSVL.

The chain is built from TRBV5-1 and TRBJ2-1; TRBD2 matches at 10 bases. V lost 4 bases, J lost 0 bases, and 7 bases stayed unmatched. The germline gives CDR1 SGHRS, CDR2 YFSETQ. This CDR3 contains 17 residues. The CDR3 nucleotides read TGCGCCAGCAGCGGGGGACTAGCGTCGAGCTCCTACAATGAGCAGTTCTTC. Translating it yields CASSGGLASSSYNEQFF.

The chain is built from TRBV11-2 and TRBJ2-7, with TRBD1 matching over 7 bases. The CDR3 covers 15 residues. Trimming removed 5 bases from V and 6 bases from J; junction bases left unmatched: 13. Looked up from germline, CDR1 is SGHAT and CDR2 is FQNNGV. The CDR3, as DNA: TGTGCCAGCAGCCCAGCCCTAGACAGGGCCAGCGAGCAGTACTTC. Protein sequence: CASSPALDRASEQYF. The variable domain in full, completed from reference TRBV11-2 and TRBJ2-7, reads EAGVAQSPRYKIIEKRQSVAFWCNPISGHATLYWYQQILGQGPKLLIQFQNNGVVDDSQLPKDRFSAERLKGVDSTLKIQPAKLEDSAVYLCASSPALDRASEQYFGPGTRLTVT.

This clone was observed a single time. The rearrangement uses TRBV7-3 and TRBJ2-1; tentative D call: TRBD1 (5 bases). Looked up from germline, CDR1 is SGHTA and CDR2 is FQGTGA. The CDR3 has 14 residues. V was pared by 5 bases and J by 4 bases, with 12 bases between. The chain's CDR3 is CASSQGAPYNEQFF. For the CDR3, the DNA is TGTGCCAGCAGCCAAGGGGCGCCTTACAATGAGCAGTTCTTC.